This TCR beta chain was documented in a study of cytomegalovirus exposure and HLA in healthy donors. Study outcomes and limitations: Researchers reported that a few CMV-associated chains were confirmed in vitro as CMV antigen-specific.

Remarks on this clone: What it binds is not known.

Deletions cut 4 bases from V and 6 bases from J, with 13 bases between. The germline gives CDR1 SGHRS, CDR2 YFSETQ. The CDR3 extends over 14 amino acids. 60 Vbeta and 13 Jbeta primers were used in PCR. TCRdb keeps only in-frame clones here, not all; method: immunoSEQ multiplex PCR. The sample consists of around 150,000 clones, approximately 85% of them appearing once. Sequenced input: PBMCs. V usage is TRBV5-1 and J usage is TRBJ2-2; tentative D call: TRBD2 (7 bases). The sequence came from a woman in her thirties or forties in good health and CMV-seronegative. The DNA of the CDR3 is TGCGCCAGCAGCACGGGGGGCAGGGCCGGGGAGCTGTTTTTT. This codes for CASSTGGRAGELFF.